This T cell receptor beta chain is from a study of T cells expressing NK-cell markers. TCRdb re-analyzed the 5' RACE reads; it lists each CDR3 protein once, without DNA. The table for this sample gives about 260,000 distinct CDR3 sequences. Germline CDR1 reads DFQATT; CDR2 reads SNEGSKA (reference sequence). There are 17 residues in the CDR3. The source material was blood T cells: a sorted CD56 or NKG2C T cell subset, CD4+ or CD8+ T cells, or bulk PBMC T cells (not recorded which). The receptor's source is a man younger than 35 in good health. The chain is built from TRBV20-1 and TRBJ2-1; TCRdb reports TRBD2, a call that lacks DNA to check it against. Here the CDR3 reads CSASRVGGALSTNEQFF.